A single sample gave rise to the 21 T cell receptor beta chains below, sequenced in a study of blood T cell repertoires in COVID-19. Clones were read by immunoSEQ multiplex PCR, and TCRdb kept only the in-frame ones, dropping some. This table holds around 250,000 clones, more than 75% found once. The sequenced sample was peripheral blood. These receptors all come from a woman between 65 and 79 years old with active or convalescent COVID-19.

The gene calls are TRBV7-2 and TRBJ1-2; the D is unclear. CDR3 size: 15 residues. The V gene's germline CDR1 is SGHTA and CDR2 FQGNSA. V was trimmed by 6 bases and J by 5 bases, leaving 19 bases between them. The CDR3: CASSTGLLVGYGYTF. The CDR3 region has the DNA TGTGCCAGCAGTACCGGACTGCTGGTAGGGTATGGCTACACCTTC.

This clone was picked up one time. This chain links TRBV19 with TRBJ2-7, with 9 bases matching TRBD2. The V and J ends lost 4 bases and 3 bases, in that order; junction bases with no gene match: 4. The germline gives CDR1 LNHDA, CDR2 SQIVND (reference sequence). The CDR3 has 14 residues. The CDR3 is CASSSGGADYEQYF. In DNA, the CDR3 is TGTGCCAGTAGTAGCGGGGGGGCAGACTACGAGCAGTACTTC.

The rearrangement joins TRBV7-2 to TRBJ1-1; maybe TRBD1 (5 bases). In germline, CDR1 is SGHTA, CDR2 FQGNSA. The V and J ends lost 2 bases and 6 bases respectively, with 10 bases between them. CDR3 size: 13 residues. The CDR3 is CASSLTAGPEAFF. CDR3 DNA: TGTGCCAGCAGCTTAACAGCGGGGCCTGAAGCTTTCTTT.

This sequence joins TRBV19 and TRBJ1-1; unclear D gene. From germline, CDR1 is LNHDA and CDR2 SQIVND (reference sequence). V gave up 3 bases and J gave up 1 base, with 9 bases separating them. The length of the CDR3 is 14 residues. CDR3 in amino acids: CASSIRGWNTEAFF. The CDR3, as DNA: TGTGCCAGTAGTATTCGAGGGTGGAACACTGAAGCTTTCTTT.

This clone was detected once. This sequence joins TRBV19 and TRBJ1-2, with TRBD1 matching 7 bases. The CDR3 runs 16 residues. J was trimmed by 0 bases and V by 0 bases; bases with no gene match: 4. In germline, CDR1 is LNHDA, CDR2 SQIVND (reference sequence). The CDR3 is CASSIDWDSSNYGYTF. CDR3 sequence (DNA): TGTGCCAGTAGTATAGACTGGGACAGTTCTAACTATGGCTACACCTTC.

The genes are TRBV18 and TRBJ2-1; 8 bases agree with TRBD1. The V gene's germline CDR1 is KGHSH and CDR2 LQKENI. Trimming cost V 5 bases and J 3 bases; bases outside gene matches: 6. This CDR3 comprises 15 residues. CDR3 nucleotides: TGTGCCAGCTCAAACCAGGGGGCAGGCTACAATGAGCAGTTCTTC. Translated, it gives CASSNQGAGYNEQFF.

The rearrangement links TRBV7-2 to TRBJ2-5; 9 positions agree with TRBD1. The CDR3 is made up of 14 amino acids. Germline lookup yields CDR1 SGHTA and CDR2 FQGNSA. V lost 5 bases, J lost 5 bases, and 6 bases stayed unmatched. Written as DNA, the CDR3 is TGTGCCAGCAGCCCTACAGGGGGCGTGGAGACCCAGTACTTC. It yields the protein CASSPTGGVETQYF.

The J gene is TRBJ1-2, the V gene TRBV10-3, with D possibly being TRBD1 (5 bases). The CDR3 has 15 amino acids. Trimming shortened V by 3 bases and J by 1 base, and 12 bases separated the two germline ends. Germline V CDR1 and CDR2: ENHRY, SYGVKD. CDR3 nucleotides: TGTGCCATCAGTGATTGGCAGGGCGGTAACTATGGCTACACCTTC. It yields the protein CAISDWQGGNYGYTF.

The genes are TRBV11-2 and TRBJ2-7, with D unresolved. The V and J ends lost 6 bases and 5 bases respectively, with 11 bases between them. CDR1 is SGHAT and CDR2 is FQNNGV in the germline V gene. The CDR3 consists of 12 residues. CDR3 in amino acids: CASRKTVDEQYF. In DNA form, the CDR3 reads TGTGCCAGCAGAAAAACGGTGGACGAGCAGTACTTC.

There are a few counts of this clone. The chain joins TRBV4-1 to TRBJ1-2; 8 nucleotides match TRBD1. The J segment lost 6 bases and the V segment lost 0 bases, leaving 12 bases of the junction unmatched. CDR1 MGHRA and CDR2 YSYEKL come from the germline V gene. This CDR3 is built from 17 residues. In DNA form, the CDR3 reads TGCGCCAGCAGCCAAGACCGGGACAGGCCCCGGTCTGATGGCTACACCTTC. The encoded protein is CASSQDRDRPRSDGYTF.

The CDR3, as DNA: TGTGCCAGCAGGGCAGGACTAGGTTACGAGCAGTACTTC. This codes for CASRAGLGYEQYF. V and J are TRBV6-6 and TRBJ2-7, with 7 bases that match TRBD2. This CDR3 contains 13 residues. Germline values: CDR1 MNHNY, CDR2 SVGAGI (reference sequence). Losses at the gene ends were 6 bases for V and 4 bases for J; bases not matched to a gene: 6.

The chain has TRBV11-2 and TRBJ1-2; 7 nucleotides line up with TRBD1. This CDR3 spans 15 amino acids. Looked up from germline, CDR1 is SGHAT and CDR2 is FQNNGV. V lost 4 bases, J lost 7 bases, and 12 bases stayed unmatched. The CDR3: CASSSGQTGMFGYTF. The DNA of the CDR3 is TGTGCCAGCAGCTCTGGCCAGACAGGGATGTTTGGCTACACCTTC.

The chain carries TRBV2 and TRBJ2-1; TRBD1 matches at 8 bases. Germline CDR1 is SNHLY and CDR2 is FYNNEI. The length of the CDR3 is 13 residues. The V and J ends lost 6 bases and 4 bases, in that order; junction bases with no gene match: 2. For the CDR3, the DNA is TGTGCCAGCAGGGACAGGGCTTACAATGAGCAGTTCTTC. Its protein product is CASRDRAYNEQFF.

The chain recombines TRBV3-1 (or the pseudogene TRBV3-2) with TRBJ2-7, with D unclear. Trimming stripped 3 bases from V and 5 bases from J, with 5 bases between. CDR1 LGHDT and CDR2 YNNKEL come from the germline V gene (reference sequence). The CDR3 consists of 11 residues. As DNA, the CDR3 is TGTGCCAGCAGCCAGTATGACGAGCAGTACTTC. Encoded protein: CASSQYDEQYF.

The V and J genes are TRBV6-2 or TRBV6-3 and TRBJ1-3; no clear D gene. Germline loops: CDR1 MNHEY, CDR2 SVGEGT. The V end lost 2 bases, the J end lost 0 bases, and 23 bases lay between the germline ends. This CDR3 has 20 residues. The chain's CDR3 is CASSYPSLLGVPRSGNTIYF. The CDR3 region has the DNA TGTGCCAGCAGTTACCCAAGTCTCCTCGGTGTGCCCCGCTCTGGAAACACCATATATTTT.

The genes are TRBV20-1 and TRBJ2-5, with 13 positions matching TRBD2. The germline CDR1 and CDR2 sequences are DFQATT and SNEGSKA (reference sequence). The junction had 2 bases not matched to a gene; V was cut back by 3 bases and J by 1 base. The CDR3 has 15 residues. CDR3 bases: TGCAGTGCTAGTGGACTAGCGGGGGTCCAAGAGACCCAGTACTTC. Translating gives CSASGLAGVQETQYF.

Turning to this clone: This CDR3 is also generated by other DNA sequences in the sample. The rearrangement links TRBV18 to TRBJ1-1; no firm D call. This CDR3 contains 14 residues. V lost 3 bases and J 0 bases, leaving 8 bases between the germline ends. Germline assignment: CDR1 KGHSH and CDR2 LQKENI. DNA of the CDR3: TGTGCCAGCTCACCCCGGGGTATGAACACTGAAGCTTTCTTT. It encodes CASSPRGMNTEAFF.

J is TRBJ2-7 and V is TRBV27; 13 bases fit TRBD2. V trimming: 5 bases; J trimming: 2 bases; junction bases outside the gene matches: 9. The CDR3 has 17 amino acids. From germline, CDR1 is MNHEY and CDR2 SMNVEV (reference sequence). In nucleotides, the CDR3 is TGTGCCAGCAGTCCGCGGACTAGCGGGGGCCGCCCCTACGAGCAGTACTTC. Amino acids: CASSPRTSGGRPYEQYF.

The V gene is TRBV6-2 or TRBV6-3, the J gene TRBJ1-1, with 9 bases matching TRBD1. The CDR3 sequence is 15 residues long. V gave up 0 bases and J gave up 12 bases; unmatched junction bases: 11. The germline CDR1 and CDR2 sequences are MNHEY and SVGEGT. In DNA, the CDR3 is TGTGCCAGCAGTTACTCGGGAGGAAGGGGACAGGGTTCTTTCTTT. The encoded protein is CASSYSGGRGQGSFF.

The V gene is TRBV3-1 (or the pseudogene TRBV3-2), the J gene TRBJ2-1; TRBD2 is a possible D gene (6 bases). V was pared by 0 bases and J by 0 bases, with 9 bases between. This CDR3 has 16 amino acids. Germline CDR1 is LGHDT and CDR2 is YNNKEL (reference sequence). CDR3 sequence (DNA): TGTGCCAGCAGCCAAGATCCTAGCGCCTCCTACAATGAGCAGTTCTTC. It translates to CASSQDPSASYNEQFF.

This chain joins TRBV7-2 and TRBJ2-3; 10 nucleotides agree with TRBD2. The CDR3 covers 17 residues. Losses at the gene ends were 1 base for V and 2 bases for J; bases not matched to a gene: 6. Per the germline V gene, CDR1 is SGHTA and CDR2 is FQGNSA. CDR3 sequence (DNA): TGTGCCAGCAGCTTAGGAATTAGCGGGGGGTTCACAGATACGCAGTATTTT. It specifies CASSLGISGGFTDTQYF. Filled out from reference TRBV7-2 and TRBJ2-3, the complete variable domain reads GAGVSQSPSNKVTEKGKDVELRCDPISGHTALYWYRQSLGQGLEFLIYFQGNSAPDKSGLPSDRFSAERTGGSVSTLTIQRTQQEDSAVYLCASSLGISGGFTDTQYFGPGTRLTVL.